One sample yielded the 4 T cell receptor beta chains listed below, sequenced in a study of T-cell memory formation after mild COVID-19. TCRdb fed the 5' RACE reads into MiXCR, producing one record per CDR3 protein. The table includes around 420,000 distinct CDR3 sequences, 20% to 25% detected once. The source material was PBMCs or a T cell subset sorted from them (not recorded which). These receptors were collected from an adult woman who had mild COVID-19 (a few samples of this study predate the infection). Cell type and time point are not known.

The table lists this clonotype with a few counts. In DNA, the CDR3 is TGTGCCAGCAGTGAAGGACTAGCGGGGGTGTGGGAGACCCAGTACTTC. The encoded protein is CASSEGLAGVWETQYF. The V call is TRBV6-2 or TRBV6-3, the J call TRBJ2-5; 13 positions agree with TRBD2. Losses at the gene ends were 5 bases for V and 5 bases for J; bases not matched to a gene: 8. CDR1 and CDR2 (germline): MNHEY, SVGEGT. The CDR3 is 16 amino acids.

V and J are TRBV6-2 or TRBV6-3 and TRBJ1-2; D is ambiguous. The CDR3 extends over 15 amino acids. CDR1 is MNHEY, CDR2 SVGEGT, per germline. V was pared by 1 base and J by 0 bases, with 9 bases between. CDR3 coding DNA: TGTGCCAGCAGTTACTTTCGCCTGTCTAACTATGGCTACACCTTC. It is translated as CASSYFRLSNYGYTF.

There are a few counts of this clonotype. The chain recombines TRBV15 with TRBJ2-7; 9 positions match TRBD1. The CDR3 covers 15 residues. The trim removed 4 bases at V and 4 bases at J, leaving 8 bases unmatched. Germline V gene sequence: CDR1 LNHNV, CDR2 YYDKDF (reference sequence). This chain's CDR3 is CATSNMKDRGYEQYF. The DNA of the CDR3 is TGTGCCACCAGCAATATGAAAGACAGGGGGTACGAGCAGTACTTC. Together with reference TRBV15 and TRBJ2-7, the CDR3 gives the full variable domain: DAMVIQNPRYQVTQFGKPVTLSCSQTLNHNVMYWYQQKSSQAPKLLFHYYDKDFNNEADTPDNFQSRRPNTSFCFLDIRSPGLGDTAMYLCATSNMKDRGYEQYFGPGTRLTVT.

The CDR3 DNA is TGCAGTGCTAGCCCACTGCACTCTGGGGCCAACGTCCTGACTTTC. Encoded protein: CSASPLHSGANVLTF. The chain uses TRBV20-1 and TRBJ2-6; D call uncertain. Germline V lookup: CDR1 DFQATT, CDR2 SNEGSKA (reference sequence). This CDR3 is 15 amino acids long. Trimming shortened V by 3 bases and J by 0 bases, and 9 bases separated the two germline ends.